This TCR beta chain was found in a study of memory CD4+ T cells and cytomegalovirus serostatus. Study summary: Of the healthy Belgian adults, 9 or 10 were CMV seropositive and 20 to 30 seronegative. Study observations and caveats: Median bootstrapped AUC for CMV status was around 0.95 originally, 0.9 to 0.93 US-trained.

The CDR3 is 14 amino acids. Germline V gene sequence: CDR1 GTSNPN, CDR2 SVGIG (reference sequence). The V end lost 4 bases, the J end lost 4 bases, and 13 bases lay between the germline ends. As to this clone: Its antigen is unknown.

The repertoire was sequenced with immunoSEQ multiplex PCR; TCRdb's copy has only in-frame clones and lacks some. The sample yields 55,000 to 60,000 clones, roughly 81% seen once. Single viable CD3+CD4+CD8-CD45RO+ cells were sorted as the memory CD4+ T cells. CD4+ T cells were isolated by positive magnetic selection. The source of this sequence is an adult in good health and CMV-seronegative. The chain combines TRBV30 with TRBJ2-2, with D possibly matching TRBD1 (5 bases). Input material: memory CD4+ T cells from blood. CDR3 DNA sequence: TGTGCCTGGATAGGGCAGGGTAGCACCGGGGAGCTGTTTTTT. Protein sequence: CAWIGQGSTGELFF.